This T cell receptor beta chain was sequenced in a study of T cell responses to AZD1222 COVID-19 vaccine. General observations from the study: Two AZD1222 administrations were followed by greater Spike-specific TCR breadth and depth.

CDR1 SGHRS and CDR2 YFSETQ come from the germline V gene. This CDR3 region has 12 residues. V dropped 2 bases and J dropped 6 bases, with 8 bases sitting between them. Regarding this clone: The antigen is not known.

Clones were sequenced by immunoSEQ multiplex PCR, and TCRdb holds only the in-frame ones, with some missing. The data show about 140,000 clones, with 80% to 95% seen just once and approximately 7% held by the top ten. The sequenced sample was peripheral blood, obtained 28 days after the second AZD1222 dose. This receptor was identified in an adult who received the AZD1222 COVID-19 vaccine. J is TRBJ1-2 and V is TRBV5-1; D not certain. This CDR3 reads CASSFAGDGYTF. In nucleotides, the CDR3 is TGCGCCAGCAGCTTTGCGGGAGATGGCTACACCTTC.